Listed here are 9 T cell receptor beta chains from one sample, sequenced in a study of CD8+ T cells in alopecia areata (dated by TCRdb to about 2018). Library prep was done by the immunoSEQ multiplex PCR assay. To provide template for TCR sequencing, every sample had RNA extracted and reverse transcribed into cDNA. As stored in TCRdb, this immuneACCESS dataset retains in-frame rearrangements with V and J assigned. A fraction of the clones does not appear; measured against another copy, unresolved V genes explain less than half of the discrepancy, and the remainder lacks a known reason. The sample records over 85,000 clones, around 70% of which are singletons. The top ten clonotypes cover approximately 15% of the sample. According to the study, the label for this sample's treatment or condition signals: oral pan-JAK inhibitor, 5-10 mg twice daily. Sequences were derived from CD8+ T cells sorted from blood, sampled at week 44, from a patient treated with tofacitinib. Source of these receptors: a human donor with alopecia areata.

This chain joins TRBV6-1 and TRBJ2-3, with 11 bases that match TRBD2. The CDR3 runs to 15 residues. Germline V gene lookup returns CDR1 MNHNS and CDR2 SASEGT. V lost 3 bases to trimming and J lost 4 bases; unmatched junction nucleotides: 3. CDR3 sequence (DNA): TGTGCCAGCAGTGAGACTAGCGGGGCGCCAGATACGCAGTATTTT. Its translation is CASSETSGAPDTQYF.

This clone was seen only a few times. V gene TRBV11-2 combines with J gene TRBJ2-7; D is uncertain. Looked up from germline, CDR1 is SGHAT and CDR2 is FQNNGV. The length of the CDR3 is 15 residues. V lost 1 base and J lost 1, with 11 bases in between. Here the CDR3 reads CASSLGAGPSYEQYF. CDR3 bases: TGTGCCAGCAGCTTAGGGGCAGGCCCTTCCTACGAGCAGTACTTC.

The V gene is TRBV7-9, the J gene TRBJ1-2; D unclear. The CDR3 consists of 14 residues. The germline gives CDR1 SEHNR, CDR2 FQNEAQ (reference sequence). V lost 7 bases and J lost 7, with 19 bases in between. CDR3 coding DNA: TGTGCCAGCACCGTTGGGTCATTAGAGTCTGGCTACACCTTC. It is translated as CASTVGSLESGYTF.

This sequence joins TRBV9 and TRBJ2-2; D remains unclear. The CDR3 has 15 residues. Germline V gene lookup returns CDR1 SGDLS and CDR2 YYNGEE. V was clipped by 4 bases and J by 5 bases, with 15 bases between them. CDR3 in amino acids: CASSSVISGTGELFF. The CDR3 nucleotides are TGTGCCAGCAGCTCGGTTATCTCGGGTACCGGGGAGCTGTTTTTT.

This clone appeared once. V is TRBV5-1 and J is TRBJ1-1; D is perhaps TRBD1 (5 bases). V lost 4 bases to trimming and J lost 7 bases, with 17 bases between them. CDR3 length equals 14 residues. Looked up from germline, CDR1 is SGHRS and CDR2 is YFSETQ. CDR3 protein: CASSPDTGTDEAFF. The CDR3 DNA reads as TGCGCCAGCAGCCCAGACACCGGGACTGATGAAGCTTTCTTT. The full variable domain, rest sourced from reference TRBV5-1 and TRBJ1-1, is KAGVTQTPRYLIKTRGQQVTLSCSPISGHRSVSWYQQTPGQGLQFLFEYFSETQRNKGNFPGRFSGRQFSNSRSEMNVSTLELGDSALYLCASSPDTGTDEAFFGQGTRLTVV.

The rearrangement links TRBV7-2 to TRBJ1-2; TRBD1 matches 9 bases. The CDR3 covers 15 residues. V gave up 2 bases and J gave up 2 bases; unmatched junction bases: 3. In germline, CDR1 is SGHTA, CDR2 FQGNSA. CDR3 in amino acids: CASSLRDRVNYGYTF. Written as DNA, the CDR3 is TGTGCCAGCAGCTTAAGGGACAGGGTAAACTATGGCTACACCTTC.

CDR3 bases: TGTGCCAGCAGCTTAGCCGGGGCCTCTGGGGCCAACGTCCTGACTTTC. This encodes CASSLAGASGANVLTF. This chain uses TRBV7-9 with TRBJ2-6; D possibly uses TRBD1 or TRBD2 (5 bases each). The CDR3 consists of 16 residues. V dropped 0 bases and J dropped 0 bases, with 6 bases sitting between them. Germline CDR1 SEHNR, CDR2 FQNEAQ (reference sequence).

The rearrangement joins TRBV4-1 to TRBJ2-1; tentatively, D is TRBD2 (5 bases). CDR3 length: 13 amino acids. Deletions cut 6 bases from V and 7 bases from J, with 13 bases between. CDR1 and CDR2 (germline): MGHRA, YSYEKL. This CDR3 is CASRPNPGNEQFF. The CDR3 DNA follows: TGCGCCAGCAGACCAAATCCGGGGAATGAGCAGTTCTTC.

This clone was picked up a small number of times. The chain carries TRBV28 and TRBJ2-3; D not resolved. The germline gives CDR1 MDHEN, CDR2 SYDVKM. This CDR3 contains 11 residues. The V end was cut by 3 bases, the J end by 4 bases, with 2 bases between. CDR3 in amino acids: CASSFADTQYF. The CDR3 coding sequence is TGTGCCAGCAGTTTTGCAGATACGCAGTATTTT.